This T cell receptor beta chain was captured in a study of blood T cell repertoires in COVID-19. Background on the study: Sites in the United States, Italy and Spain provided acute and convalescent COVID-19 samples.

The CDR3 has 12 residues. J was trimmed by 8 bases and V by 7 bases; bases with no gene match: 5. Authors' processing steps: Cell counts per sample came from amplifying reference gene primers. The assay was immunoSEQ multiplex PCR, and TCRdb's table has in-frame clones only and misses some. V and J calls and clone size are as listed in that table; D and trimming were resolved from the DNA. The data contain around 250,000 clones, around 82% of them singletons. Sequencing was done on a sample of peripheral blood. The chain links TRBV23-1 to TRBJ1-1, with 9 bases aligning to TRBD1. TRBV23-1 qualifies as an ORF whose function is uncertain. This clonotype was sampled from an older man with acute or convalescent COVID-19. The CDR3 nucleotides are TGCGCCAGCATGGGACAGGGTCCCGAAGCTTTCTTT. Translated: CASMGQGPEAFF.